This T cell receptor (beta chain) was identified in a study of neurological immune-mediated disorders. Study findings and constraints: Expanded clones shared no identical CDR3 amino acid sequences across subjects, which suggested private TCR-beta repertoires in all groups. Falling below healthy controls, multiple sclerosis showed the least TCR clonal expansion, while HTLV-1-associated myelopathy showed the most.

Sample time point: longitudinal time-point 1 (baseline). 2 million PBMCs stored at -80 C were the source of the unsorted libraries. CDR1 SGHTA and CDR2 FQGTGA come from the germline V gene. V was clipped by 5 bases and J by 6 bases; unmatched bases: 4. The CDR3 loop spans 13 amino acids. Many counts were recorded for this clonotype. The antigen is not known. The cDNA was synthesized by 5'RACE incorporating 10-nucleotide random UMIs. TCRdb used MiXCR to reprocess the 5' RACE reads, holding one entry per CDR3 protein. The sample has 60,000 to 90,000 distinct CDR3 sequences; about 9.4% are singletons. The sequenced sample consisted of PBMCs. V and J are TRBV7-3 and TRBJ2-3, with 8 positions matching TRBD1. The receptor was derived from a man younger than 40 in good health. The CDR3 region is CASSQTGADTQYF. Here the CDR3 DNA reads TGTGCCAGCAGCCAGACAGGGGCGGATACGCAGTATTTT.